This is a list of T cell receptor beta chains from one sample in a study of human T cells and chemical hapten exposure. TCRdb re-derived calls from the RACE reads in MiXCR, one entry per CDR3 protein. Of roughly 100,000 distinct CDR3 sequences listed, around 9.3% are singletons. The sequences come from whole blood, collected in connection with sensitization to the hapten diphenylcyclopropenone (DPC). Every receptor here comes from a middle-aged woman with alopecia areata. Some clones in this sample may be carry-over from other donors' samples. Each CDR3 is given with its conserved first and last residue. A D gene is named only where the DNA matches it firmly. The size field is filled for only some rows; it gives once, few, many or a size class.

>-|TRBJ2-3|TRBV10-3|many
TGTGCCATCAAGCCGGGGGTGGGCACAGATACGCAGTATTTT
CAIKPGVGTDTQYF
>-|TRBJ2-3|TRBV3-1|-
TGTGCCAGCAGCCCCAACCAGCATACGCAGTATTTT
CASSPNQHTQYF
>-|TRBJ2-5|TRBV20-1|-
TGCAGTGCTAGAGAGCAGACCCAGTACTTC
CSAREQTQYF
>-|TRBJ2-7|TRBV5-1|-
TGCGCCAGCAGCGGGGGACACTACGAGCAGTACTTC
CASSGGHYEQYF
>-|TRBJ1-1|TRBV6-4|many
TGTGCCAGCAGTTCCGAATGGGGCCAAGCTTTCTTT
CASSSEWGQAFF
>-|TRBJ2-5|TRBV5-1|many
TGCGCCTCCACCTTGGGGGGCCAGGAGACCCAGTACTTC
CASTLGGQETQYF
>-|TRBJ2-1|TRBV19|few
TGTGCCAGTAGTACCTCAGGGGAGCAGTTCTTC
CASSTSGEQFF
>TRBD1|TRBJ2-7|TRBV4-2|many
TGTGCCAGCAGCCAATTCCCAACAGGGGGCCACGAGCAGTACTTC
CASSQFPTGGHEQYF
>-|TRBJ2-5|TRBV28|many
TGTGCCAGCGCCTCTTCCACGGAGACCCAGTACTTC
CASASSTETQYF
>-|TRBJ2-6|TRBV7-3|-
TGTGCCAGCAAGATCGCTGGGGCCAACGTCCTGACTTTC
CASKIAGANVLTF
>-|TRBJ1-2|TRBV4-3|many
TGCGCCAGCAGCCAAGATTTGCTGAGGGACGGCTACACCTTC
CASSQDLLRDGYTF
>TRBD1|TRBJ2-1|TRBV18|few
TGTGCCAGCTCACCAATGGGACAGGGTGTCCATGAGCAGTTCTTC
CASSPMGQGVHEQFF
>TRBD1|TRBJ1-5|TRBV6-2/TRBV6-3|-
TGTGCCAGCCGCGCCCAGGGGGTGGATAGCAATCAGCCCCAGCATTTT
CASRAQGVDSNQPQHF
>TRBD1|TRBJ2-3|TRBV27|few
TGTGCCAGGCGCCAGGGGGAGAACACAGATACGCAGTATTTT
CARRQGENTDTQYF
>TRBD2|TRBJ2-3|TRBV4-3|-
TGCGCCAGCAGCCAAGAGACTAGCGGGTTTGGAGATACGCAGTATTTT
CASSQETSGFGDTQYF
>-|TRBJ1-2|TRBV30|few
TGTGCCTGGAGTGTACGGCTACAGGGAGGCGGCTACACCTTC
CAWSVRLQGGGYTF
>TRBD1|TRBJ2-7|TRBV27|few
TGTGCCAGCAGTTTCCGTGGGACAGGGGCTCCCCGGGGTCACTACGAGCAGTACTTC
CASSFRGTGAPRGHYEQYF
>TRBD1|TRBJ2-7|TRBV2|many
TGTGCCAGCAGTGTAAGACAGGGTTACTACGAGCAGTACTTC
CASSVRQGYYEQYF
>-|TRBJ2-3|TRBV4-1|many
TGCGCCAGCAGCCAAGAATGGCGGGCCACAGATACGCAGTATTTT
CASSQEWRATDTQYF
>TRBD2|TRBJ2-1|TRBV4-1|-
TGCGCCAGCAGCCAGTCAGCGGGAGGGCTAACCTACAATGAGCAGTTCTTC
CASSQSAGGLTYNEQFF
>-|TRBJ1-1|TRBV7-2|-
TGTGCCAGCAGCTCCCGCTCCGGGGTCGGCACTGAAGCTTTCTTT
CASSSRSGVGTEAFF
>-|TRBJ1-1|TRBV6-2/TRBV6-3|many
TGTGCCAGCAGTAAAGGGACGGGTTGGAGCACTGAAGCTTTCTTT
CASSKGTGWSTEAFF
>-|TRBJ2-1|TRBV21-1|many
TGTGCCAGCAGCACCCGTACCGGGACTTTCAATTATAGCTCCTACAATGAGCAGTTCTTC
CASSTRTGTFNYSSYNEQFF
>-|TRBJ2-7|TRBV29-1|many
TGCAGCGTTTGGGTAGGAAGCCCCTACGAGCAGTACTTC
CSVWVGSPYEQYF
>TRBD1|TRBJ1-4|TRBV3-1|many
TGTGCCAGCAGTTCCGGGACAGGGAATGAAAAACTGTTTTTT
CASSSGTGNEKLFF
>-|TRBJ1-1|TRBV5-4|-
TGTGCCAGCAGCTTGCTGATCGGGTCCCGGAACACTGAAGCTTTCTTT
CASSLLIGSRNTEAFF
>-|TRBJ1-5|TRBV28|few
TGTGCCAGTCAGGGAAATCAGCCCCAGCATTTT
CASQGNQPQHF
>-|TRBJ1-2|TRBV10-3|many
TGTGCCATCAAGGGCAGCCTCTATGGCTACACCTTC
CAIKGSLYGYTF
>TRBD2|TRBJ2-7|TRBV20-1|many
TGCAGTGCTAGGTATGGCGGGAGGGCCGGAGAGCAGTACTTC
CSARYGGRAGEQYF
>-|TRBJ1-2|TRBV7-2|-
TGTGCCAGCAACCCCCGCGAAAGAACCTATGGCTACACCTTC
CASNPRERTYGYTF
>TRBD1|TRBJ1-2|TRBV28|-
TGTGCCAGCAGTCGGGACAGGTTTCGCTATGGCTACACCTTC
CASSRDRFRYGYTF
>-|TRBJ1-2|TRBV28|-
TGTGCCAGCAGCTACCGGGGAGGAGGCTACACCTTC
CASSYRGGGYTF
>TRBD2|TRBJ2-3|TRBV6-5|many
TGTGCCAGCAGCAGCGGGAGTTCTGGCACAGATACGCAGTATTTT
CASSSGSSGTDTQYF
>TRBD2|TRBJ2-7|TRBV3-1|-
TGTGCCAGCAGCCAAGCTGCGGGGGTTACGGAGCAGTACTTC
CASSQAAGVTEQYF
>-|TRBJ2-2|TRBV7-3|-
TGTGCCAGCAGCTCAGACACAGGATTACTGTTTTTT
CASSSDTGLLFF
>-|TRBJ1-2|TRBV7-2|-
TGTGCCAGCAGCTTAGTCGCCCGGGGAGCTAACTATGGCTACACCTTC
CASSLVARGANYGYTF
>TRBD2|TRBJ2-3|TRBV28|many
TGTGCCAGCAGTTCACCGGGACTAGGCACAGATACGCAGTATTTT
CASSSPGLGTDTQYF
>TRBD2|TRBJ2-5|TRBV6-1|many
TGTGCCAGCAGTGAAGCGTTGACTAGCGCATCAGAGACCCAGTACTTC
CASSEALTSASETQYF
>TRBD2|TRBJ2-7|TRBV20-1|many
TGCAGTGCTAGAGATCCCCTTAAGAGCGGGAGAGGCGAGCAGTACTTC
CSARDPLKSGRGEQYF
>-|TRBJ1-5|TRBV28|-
TGTGCCAGCAGGACAGTTAATCAGCCCCAGCATTTT
CASRTVNQPQHF
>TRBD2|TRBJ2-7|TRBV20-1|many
TGCAGTGCTTATGAACTAGCGGGAACCTACGAGCAGTACTTC
CSAYELAGTYEQYF
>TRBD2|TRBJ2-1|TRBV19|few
TGTGCCAGTAGTTTAAGACTAGCGCCCTCCTACAATGAGCAGTTCTTC
CASSLRLAPSYNEQFF
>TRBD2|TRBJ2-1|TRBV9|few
TGTGCCAGCAGCCCAAAGAGGGCTAGCGGGAGGGAGGATGAGCAGTTCTTC
CASSPKRASGREDEQFF
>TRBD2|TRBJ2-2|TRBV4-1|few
TGCGCCAGCAGCCAAGATTTATTGACGGGAGGGGCCGGGGAGCTGTTTTTT
CASSQDLLTGGAGELFF